This record concerns one T cell receptor (beta chain) sequence. Antigen unknown. Measured with immunoSEQ multiplex PCR; TCRdb has only the in-frame clones, and not every one. The sample lists fewer than 35,000 clones; about nine tenths were seen once. The entry originates in a study of STAT5B mutations in CD4+ large granular lymphocyte leukemia. The study's findings and limits: Without putative leukemic clones, patient CD4-sorted repertoires remained more clonal than healthy CD4+ repertoires. Main leukemic clonotypes were patient-specific, but approximately 25% appeared at low frequency elsewhere. Higher CD4+ than CD8+ T-LGLL clonality might reflect small sample size.

After removal of 4 bases from V and 4 bases from J, the junction contained 2 bases not matched to a gene. Germline V lookup: CDR1 SGHTA, CDR2 FQGNSA. CDR3 length equals 14 residues. The sequence was obtained from a human donor in good health. Sequencing input: CD4+ T cells from blood buffy coats. The chain combines TRBV7-2 with TRBJ1-3; 9 bases map to TRBD1. This CDR3 is CASSSGTGGNTIYF. The CDR3, as DNA: TGTGCCAGCAGCTCTGGGACAGGGGGAAACACCATATATTTT.